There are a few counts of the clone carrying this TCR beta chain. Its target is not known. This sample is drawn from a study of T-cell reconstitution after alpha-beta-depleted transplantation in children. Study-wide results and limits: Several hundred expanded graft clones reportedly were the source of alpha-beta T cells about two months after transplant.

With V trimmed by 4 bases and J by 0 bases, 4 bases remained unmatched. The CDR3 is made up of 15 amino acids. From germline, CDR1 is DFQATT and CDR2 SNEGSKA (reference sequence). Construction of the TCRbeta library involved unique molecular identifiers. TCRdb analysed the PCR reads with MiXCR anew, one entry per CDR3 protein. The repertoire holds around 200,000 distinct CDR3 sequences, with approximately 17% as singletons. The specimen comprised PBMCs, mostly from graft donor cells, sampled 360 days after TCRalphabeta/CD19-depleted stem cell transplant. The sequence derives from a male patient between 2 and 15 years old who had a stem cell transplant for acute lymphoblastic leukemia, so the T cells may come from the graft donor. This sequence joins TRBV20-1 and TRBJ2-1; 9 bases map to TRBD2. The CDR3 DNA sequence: TGCAGTGCTAATCCGGGACTAGCCTCCTACAATGAGCAGTTCTTC. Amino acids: CSANPGLASYNEQFF.